Listed here is a single TCR beta chain. The germline V gene has CDR1 LNHNV and CDR2 YYDKDF (reference sequence). The CDR3 totals 17 residues. J lost 4 bases, V lost 2 bases, and 6 bases had no gene match. Original processing notes: By means of reference gene primer amplification, nucleated cell counts were estimated. Here immunoSEQ multiplex PCR was the method, and the copy in TCRdb shows in-frame clones only, minus some. That table furnishes V, J and clone size, whereas the DNA furnished D and trimming. Here the sample spans about 260,000 clones, just under 85% being singletons. This record belongs to a study of blood T cell repertoires in COVID-19. On the study more broadly: COVID-19 samples from acute and convalescent phases originated in the United States, Italy and Spain. From T cells, B-cell-depleted T cells, or PBMCs came the material, which was cDNA or gDNA.

The receptor's source is a woman at least 80 years old with acute or convalescent COVID-19. Source material: peripheral blood. The chain joins TRBV15 to TRBJ1-6; 9 bases agree with TRBD1. CDR3 nucleotide sequence: TGTGCCACCAGCAGACCGGGGACAGGGCAATATAATTCACCCCTCCACTTT. Its protein product is CATSRPGTGQYNSPLHF. The full variable domain, completed using reference TRBV15 and TRBJ1-6, is DAMVIQNPRYQVTQFGKPVTLSCSQTLNHNVMYWYQQKSSQAPKLLFHYYDKDFNNEADTPDNFQSRRPNTSFCFLDIRSPGLGDTAMYLCATSRPGTGQYNSPLHFGNGTRLTVT.